These 8 T cell receptor beta chains originate from one sample sequenced in a study of glioma-infiltrating T cells after dendritic cell vaccination. Sequenced by immunoSEQ multiplex PCR; TCRdb stores in-frame clones only, minus some. The sample consists of tens of thousands of clones, about 85% of them appearing once. This specimen consisted of blood, obtained before dendritic cell vaccination. The origin of the receptors is a human donor with glioblastoma.

The CDR3 reads CASKEAGTYEQYF. DNA for the CDR3: TGTGCCAGCAAGGAGGCAGGCACCTACGAGCAGTACTTC. V is TRBV7-2 and J is TRBJ2-7; a weak D match, TRBD2 (5 bases). The V and J ends lost 7 bases and 2 bases respectively, with 12 bases between them. This CDR3 contains 13 residues. Germline CDR1 SGHTA, CDR2 FQGNSA.

This clone was seen only once. An end of the junction differs from the germline gene, which may be a read error. This sample also contains other DNA sequences that code for the same CDR3. The V call is TRBV19, the J call TRBJ1-6; 7 bases are shared with TRBD1. The CDR3 contains 14 residues. The germline gives CDR1 LNHDA, CDR2 SQIVND (reference sequence). The CDR3 sequence is CASRPGQYNSPLHF. Written as DNA, the CDR3 is TGTGCCAGTAGGCCGGGACAGTATAATTCCCCCCTCCACTTT. Based on the CDR3 plus reference TRBV19 and TRBJ1-6, the full variable domain is DGGITQSPKYLFRKEGQNVTLSCEQNLNHDAMYWYRQDPGQGLRLIYYSQIVNDFQKGDIAEGYSVSREKKESFPLTVTSAQKNPTAFYLCASRPGQYNSPLHFGNGTRLTVT.

This clone was counted between two and nine times. The V and J genes are TRBV9 and TRBJ1-2; D remains unclear. The germline V and J ends were trimmed by 3 bases and 4 bases, with 7 bases remaining between them. Germline V gene data show CDR1 as SGDLS and CDR2 as YYNGEE. This CDR3 comprises 12 residues. In nucleotides, the CDR3 is TGTGCCAGCAGCGCCAACAGCTATGGCTACACCTTC. Its translation: CASSANSYGYTF. The full variable domain, its missing parts supplied by reference TRBV9 and TRBJ1-2, is DSGVTQTPKHLITATGQRVTLRCSPRSGDLSVYWYQQSLDQGLQFLIQYYNGEERAKGNILERFSAQQFPDLHSELNLSSLELGDSALYFCASSANSYGYTFGSGTRLTVV.

The chain uses TRBV5-1 and TRBJ2-1; D perhaps matches TRBD1 (6 bases). CDR3 size: 16 residues. Germline CDR1 is SGHRS and CDR2 is YFSETQ. Trimming removed 4 bases at V and 4 bases at J, with 18 bases between. The CDR3 bases are TGCGCCAGCAGCCTACCCGTACAGGGCCGGTACAATGAGCAGTTCTTC. Encoded protein: CASSLPVQGRYNEQFF.

The rearrangement links TRBV29-1 to TRBJ2-1; 8 bases fit TRBD1. V shed 3 bases, J shed 7 bases, and the junction held 8 bases outside the gene matches. CDR1 is SQVTM and CDR2 is ANQGSEA in the germline V gene. This CDR3 comprises 14 residues. The CDR3 spells CSVDIDRGWNEQFF. DNA for the CDR3: TGCAGCGTTGATATCGACAGGGGCTGGAATGAGCAGTTCTTC.

The V gene is TRBV12-5, the J gene TRBJ2-4; 10 nucleotides match TRBD2. Trimming took 4 bases from V and 8 from J; bases not matched to a gene: 11. CDR1 is LGHNT, CDR2 FRNRAP, per germline. This CDR3 is built from 16 residues. This CDR3 is CASGWGPSGREDIQYF. CDR3 nucleotides: TGTGCTAGTGGTTGGGGTCCTAGCGGGAGAGAGGACATTCAGTACTTC.

The rearrangement joins TRBV7-2 to TRBJ1-5; D is unclear. This CDR3 contains 14 residues. Trimming pared 4 bases from V and 0 bases from J, leaving 7 bases between. Germline CDR1 and CDR2: SGHTA and FQGNSA. The CDR3 sequence is CASSYSSSNQPQHF. CDR3 nucleotide sequence: TGTGCCAGCAGCTACTCAAGTAGCAATCAGCCCCAGCATTTT.

The chain uses TRBV6-1 and TRBJ2-5; possibly TRBD2 for D (5 bases). Matching the DNA end better, TRBJ2-7 makes the J call doubtful. Per germline, CDR1 MNHNS and CDR2 SASEGT. The CDR3 is 13 residues long. The DNA of the CDR3 is TGTGCCAGCAGTGAAGCAGAGGGATACGAGCAGTACTTC. Amino acid sequence: CASSEAEGYEQYF.